A single sample is the source of the 15 T cell receptor beta chains below, sequenced in a study of somatic mutations in cytotoxic T cells in rheumatoid arthritis. TCRdb's table, derived via immunoSEQ multiplex PCR, lists solely in-frame clones and lacks some. Counted here are over 15,000 clones, approximately 75% occurring once; the ten biggest clones make up over 11%. Sequencing was performed on CD8+ T cells sorted from blood. Receptor source: an adult with rheumatoid arthritis.

The chain has TRBV2 and TRBJ2-7; 7 bases map to TRBD1. V gave up 3 bases and J gave up 3 bases; unmatched junction bases: 8. Germline assignment: CDR1 SNHLY and CDR2 FYNNEI. The CDR3 contains 15 residues. In nucleotides, the CDR3 is TGTGCCAGCAGTGACCGCTCGTCAGGGGGCTACGAGCAGTACTTC. Its translation: CASSDRSSGGYEQYF.

The gene calls are TRBV4-3 and TRBJ2-7; perhaps D is TRBD1 or TRBD2 (5 bases each). Germline CDR1 and CDR2: LGHNA and YSLEER. V lost 0 bases to trimming and J lost 0 bases, with 12 bases between them. The CDR3 is 16 residues long. The CDR3 DNA sequence: TGCGCCAGCAGCCAAGATCTTGGGACGAGCTCCTACGAGCAGTACTTC. This encodes CASSQDLGTSSYEQYF.

The V and J genes are TRBV5-4 and TRBJ2-1; either TRBD1 or TRBD2 may supply D (5 bases each). The CDR3 sequence is 13 residues long. V lost 1 base and J 10 bases, leaving 12 bases between the germline ends. The germline CDR1 and CDR2 sequences are SGHNT and YYREEE (reference sequence). The CDR3 bases are TGTGCCAGCAGCTTGATTGACGGGGACGAGCAGTTCTTC. It specifies CASSLIDGDEQFF.

V is TRBV6-1 and J is TRBJ1-2; 9 nucleotides match TRBD1. The CDR3 is 14 residues long. V shed 7 bases, J shed 6 bases, and the junction held 9 bases outside the gene matches. The germline gives CDR1 MNHNS, CDR2 SASEGT. CDR3 nucleotides: TGTGCCAGCAATGCGGGATGGACAGGGGATGGCTACACCTTC. This translates into CASNAGWTGDGYTF.

The V call is TRBV7-9, the J call TRBJ2-7, with TRBD1 matching 9 bases. The CDR3 consists of 13 residues. The V and J ends lost 7 bases and 4 bases, in that order; junction bases with no gene match: 5. Germline V gives CDR1 SEHNR, CDR2 FQNEAQ (reference sequence). CDR3 coding DNA: TGTGCCAGCAAGGGGGACAGGGTGTACGAGCAGTACTTC. Protein sequence: CASKGDRVYEQYF.

The chain employs TRBV2 and TRBJ2-1; TRBD2 matches at 9 bases. The CDR3 loop spans 17 amino acids. V shed 3 bases and J 7 bases; nucleotides not matched to a gene: 13. The germline CDR1 and CDR2 sequences are SNHLY and FYNNEI. The CDR3 loop reads CASSDPSGRTTGNEQFF. Written as DNA, the CDR3 is TGTGCCAGCAGTGATCCCAGCGGGAGGACCACTGGGAATGAGCAGTTCTTC.

This chain connects TRBV11-2 to TRBJ2-6; TRBD2 is a possible D gene (5 bases). The germline gives CDR1 SGHAT, CDR2 FQNNGV. Trimming pared 0 bases from V and 0 bases from J, leaving 18 bases between. This CDR3 region has 20 residues. The CDR3 loop is CASSLDSHRRVPSGANVLTF. CDR3 DNA: TGTGCCAGCAGCTTAGACTCACACCGGCGGGTCCCCTCTGGGGCCAACGTCCTGACTTTC.

This clone was seen once. The chain uses TRBV6-5 and TRBJ1-5; D remains unclear. The CDR3 length is 12 residues. V was clipped by 6 bases and J by 7 bases, with 10 bases between them. The germline V gene encodes CDR1 MNHEY and CDR2 SVGAGI. The CDR3 here is CASSPPGQPQHF. For the CDR3, the DNA is TGTGCCAGCAGCCCCCCGGGGCAGCCCCAGCATTTT.

The rearrangement links TRBV27 to TRBJ2-2, with D maybe TRBD2 (6 bases). The CDR3 contains 14 residues. The V gene lost 7 bases and the J gene lost 6 bases, with 15 bases spanning the gap. Germline V gives CDR1 MNHEY, CDR2 SMNVEV (reference sequence). The CDR3 sequence is CASTLTGDPGELFF. In nucleotides, the CDR3 is TGTGCCAGCACCCTAACGGGGGACCCCGGGGAGCTGTTTTTT.

This clone showed up just once. The V call is TRBV7-2, the J call TRBJ2-2; TRBD2 matches 8 bases. The CDR3 has 16 residues. Germline CDR1 reads SGHTA; CDR2 reads FQGNSA. Trimming took 7 bases from V and 3 from J; bases not matched to a gene: 10. This CDR3 is CASNTLAEVDTGELFF. CDR3 in DNA: TGTGCCAGCAACACACTAGCGGAAGTAGACACCGGGGAGCTGTTTTTT.

The V gene is TRBV11-1, the J gene TRBJ2-2; D may correspond to TRBD1 or TRBD2 (5 bases each). Germline lookup yields CDR1 SGHAT and CDR2 FQDESV (reference sequence). CDR3 size: 18 residues. Trimming left V 5 bases short and J 0 bases short, with 19 bases between. The CDR3 is CASSLPVGTVANTGELFF. For the CDR3, the DNA is TGTGCCAGCAGCCTCCCCGTGGGGACGGTGGCGAACACCGGGGAGCTGTTTTTT. Supplemented by reference TRBV11-1 and TRBJ2-2, the full variable domain reads EAEVAQSPRYKITEKSQAVAFWCDPISGHATLYWYRQILGQGPELLVQFQDESVVDDSQLPKDRFSAERLKGVDSTLKIQPAELGDSAMYLCASSLPVGTVANTGELFFGEGSRLTVL.

The V and J genes are TRBV7-3 and TRBJ2-2; TRBD1 or TRBD2 may be the D gene (5 bases each). CDR1 is SGHTA, CDR2 FQGTGA, per germline. This CDR3 is built from 15 residues. Trimming removed 6 bases at V and 6 bases at J, with 17 bases between. DNA of the CDR3: TGTGCCAGCAGTCCCCAACTAGGGGAATCCGGGGAGCTGTTTTTT. This encodes CASSPQLGESGELFF.

CDR3 in DNA: TGTGCCAGCAGCGGCCTTACCCCACGAGTCTCCTACGAGCAGTACTTC. This encodes CASSGLTPRVSYEQYF. The V and J genes are TRBV5-8 and TRBJ2-7; D ambiguous. Per the germline V gene, CDR1 is SGHTS and CDR2 is YDEGEE. Trimming took 4 bases from V and 0 from J, leaving 17 bases between them. The CDR3 contains 16 residues.

The chain uses TRBV2 and TRBJ2-1; TRBD1 is a possible D gene (5 bases). Looked up from germline, CDR1 is SNHLY and CDR2 is FYNNEI. The CDR3 covers 13 residues. V was clipped by 3 bases and J by 9 bases, with 12 bases between them. CDR3 DNA: TGTGCCAGCAGTGACACAGGTTTCAGTGAGCAGTTCTTC. Translated: CASSDTGFSEQFF.

This clone was observed once. V usage is TRBV12-2 and J usage is TRBJ1-5; TRBD1 is the table's D call, not checked against the DNA. TRBV12-2 is an annotated pseudogene. The CDR3 is 17 residues long. Written as DNA, the CDR3 is TGTGCAAGTCGCTCGTTAAGCCGGGACAGGGTCAATCAGCCCCAGCATTTT. It codes for CASRSLSRDRVNQPQHF.